The next 2 T cell receptor beta chains were all read from a single sample in a study of cytomegalovirus exposure and HLA in healthy donors. PCR used 60 Vbeta primers and 13 Jbeta primers. Assay: immunoSEQ multiplex PCR; the TCRdb copy retains only in-frame clones and omits some. Of fewer than 120,000 clones listed, 65% to 80% were seen once; the top ten hold 5.5% to 7%. Sequencing used PBMCs. These receptors all come from a man younger than 45 in good health and CMV-seropositive.

This clone has only a few counts. The chain links TRBV2 to TRBJ1-5; tentatively, D is TRBD1 (6 bases). CDR3 length: 13 amino acids. The germline V gene encodes CDR1 SNHLY and CDR2 FYNNEI. V lost 6 bases to trimming and J lost 11 bases, with 17 bases between them. Written as DNA, the CDR3 is TGTGCCAGCAGCGATAACGACAGGAACGCCCAGCATTTT. It codes for CASSDNDRNAQHF.

With regard to this clone: The sample has other DNA sequences that encode this CDR3 too. This chain uses TRBV2 with TRBJ1-2, with D unresolved. Germline V gene data show CDR1 as SNHLY and CDR2 as FYNNEI. V lost 9 bases, J lost 4 bases, and 12 bases lay in between. The CDR3 has 12 residues. The CDR3 nucleotides are TGTGCCAGAGATGCCGAGGGCTATGGCTACACCTTC. Its protein product is CARDAEGYGYTF.